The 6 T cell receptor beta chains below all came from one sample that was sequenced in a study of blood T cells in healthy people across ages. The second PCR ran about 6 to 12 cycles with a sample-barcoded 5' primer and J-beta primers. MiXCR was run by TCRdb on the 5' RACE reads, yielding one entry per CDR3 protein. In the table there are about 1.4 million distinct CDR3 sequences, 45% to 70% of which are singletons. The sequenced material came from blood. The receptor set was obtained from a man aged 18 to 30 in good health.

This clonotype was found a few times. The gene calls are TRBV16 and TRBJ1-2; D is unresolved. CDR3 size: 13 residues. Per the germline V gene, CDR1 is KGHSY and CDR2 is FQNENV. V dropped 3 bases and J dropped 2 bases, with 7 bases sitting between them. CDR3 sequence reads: CASSQAMNYGYTF. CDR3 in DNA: TGTGCCAGCAGCCAGGCAATGAACTATGGCTACACCTTC.

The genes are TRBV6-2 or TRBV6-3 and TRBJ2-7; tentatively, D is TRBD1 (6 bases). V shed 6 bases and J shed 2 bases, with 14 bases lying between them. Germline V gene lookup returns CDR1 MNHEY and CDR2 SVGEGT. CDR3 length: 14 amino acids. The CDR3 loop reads CASRSRDMTYEQYF. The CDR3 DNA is TGTGCCAGCAGGAGCCGGGACATGACCTACGAGCAGTACTTC.

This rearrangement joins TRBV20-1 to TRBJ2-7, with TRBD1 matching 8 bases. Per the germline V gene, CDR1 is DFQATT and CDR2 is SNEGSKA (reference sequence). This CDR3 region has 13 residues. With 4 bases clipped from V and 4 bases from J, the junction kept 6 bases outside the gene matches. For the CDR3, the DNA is TGCAGTGCTAAACAGGGGGTATGGTACGAGCAGTACTTC. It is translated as CSAKQGVWYEQYF.

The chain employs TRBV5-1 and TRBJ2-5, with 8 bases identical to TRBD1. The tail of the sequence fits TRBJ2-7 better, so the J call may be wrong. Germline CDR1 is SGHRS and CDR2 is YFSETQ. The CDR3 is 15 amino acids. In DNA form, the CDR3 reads TGCGCCAGCAGCTCTTCGACAGGGGTGATGTACGAGCAGTACTTC. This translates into CASSSSTGVMYEQYF.

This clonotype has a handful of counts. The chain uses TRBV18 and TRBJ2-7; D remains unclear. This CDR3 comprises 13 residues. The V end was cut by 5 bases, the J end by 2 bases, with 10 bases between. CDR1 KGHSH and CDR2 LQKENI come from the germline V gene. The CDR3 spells CASSDGEPYEQYF. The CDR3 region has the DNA TGTGCCAGCTCAGATGGGGAACCCTACGAGCAGTACTTC. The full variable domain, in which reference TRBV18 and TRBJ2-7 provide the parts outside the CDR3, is NAGVMQNPRHLVRRRGQEARLRCSPMKGHSHVYWYRQLPEEGLKFMVYLQKENIIDESGMPKERFSAEFPKEGPSILRIQQVVRGDSAAYFCASSDGEPYEQYFGPGTRLTVT.

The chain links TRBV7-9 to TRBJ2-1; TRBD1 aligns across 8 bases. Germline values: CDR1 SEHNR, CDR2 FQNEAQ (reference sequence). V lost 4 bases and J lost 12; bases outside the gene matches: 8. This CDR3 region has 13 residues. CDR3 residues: CASSYTGQGVQFF. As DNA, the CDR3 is TGTGCCAGCAGCTACACCGGACAGGGCGTGCAGTTCTTC.